Reported below is one T cell receptor beta chain. Its antigen is unknown. Germline values: CDR1 LGHNA, CDR2 YSLEER. This CDR3 region has 15 residues. Trimming removed 4 bases from V and 1 base from J; junction bases left unmatched: 5. A second 7 to 11 cycle PCR used barcoded and J-beta primers. Carrying 12 random nucleotides, a template-switch adaptor labeled each individual cDNA molecule. Each CDR3 protein is one row after TCRdb ran MiXCR on the 5' RACE reads. This sample has approximately 800,000 distinct CDR3 sequences, with 46% found just once. This sample was taken from a study of blood T cells in healthy people across ages. Study-level results: More naive CD4+ cells and higher diversity marked long-lived donors relative to aged donors. Measured against age, TCR beta diversity per million T cells decreased in a roughly linear manner.

This chain links TRBV4-3 with TRBJ2-7; the match to TRBD1 covers 9 bases. Sequenced: blood. This TCR was recovered from an elderly man in good health. The CDR3 is CASSPWTGASYEQYF. CDR3 in DNA: TGCGCCAGCAGCCCGTGGACAGGGGCGTCCTACGAGCAGTACTTC.